These 3 T cell receptor beta chains share one sample of origin, sequenced in a study of CD8 T cells in ankylosing spondylitis. Each CDR3 protein gets one entry after TCRdb re-called the 5' RACE reads with MiXCR. Of under 200,000 distinct CDR3 sequences listed, around a tenth were seen once; the top ten hold around 29%. Sequenced sample: blood, either unsorted or a sorted T cell fraction (not recorded which). The origin of the receptors is a male donor with ankylosing spondylitis or in good health (not recorded which).

This clonotype was counted many times. The V call is TRBV29-1, the J call TRBJ2-2, with D unresolved. Germline loops: CDR1 SQVTM, CDR2 ANQGSEA. Trimming cost V 5 bases and J 0 bases, with 10 bases left between them. The CDR3 consists of 14 residues. CDR3: CSVFFRANTGELFF. The CDR3 DNA is TGCAGCGTTTTTTTCCGGGCGAACACCGGGGAGCTGTTTTTT.

V and J are TRBV6-4 and TRBJ1-2, with D maybe TRBD1 (5 bases). Looked up from germline, CDR1 is MRHNA and CDR2 is SNTAGT. The CDR3 is 12 residues long. Trimming cost V 2 bases and J 10 bases, with 11 bases left between them. CDR3 bases: TGTGCCAGCAGTGACGACAGACTTGTCTACACCTTC. It encodes CASSDDRLVYTF.

At least ten counts were recorded for this clonotype. The V and J genes are TRBV11-2 and TRBJ1-1; 7 positions agree with TRBD1. The CDR3 totals 15 residues. The J segment lost 0 bases and the V segment lost 5 bases, leaving 6 bases of the junction unmatched. Germline V gives CDR1 SGHAT, CDR2 FQNNGV. The DNA of the CDR3 is TGTGCCAGCAGCATGACAGGGCTATTGAACACTGAAGCTTTCTTT. The encoded protein is CASSMTGLLNTEAFF.